The clone carrying this T cell receptor (beta chain) came up many times. The target antigen is unknown. The sample is drawn from a study of T cells after yellow fever vaccination. Study in general: For low cell numbers, libraries were made with SMART-Seq v4 Ultra Low Input.

Study-wide results and caveats: Contaminating bulk clonotypes could be abundant in FACS-sorted repertoires. Re-detected after boosting: most primary clones, around 96% of CD4 and roughly 88% of CD8.

5'RACE template switching generated TCR cDNA, adding a universal primer site and UMIs. In TCRdb, the 5' RACE reads were re-called with MiXCR into one record per CDR3 protein. The sample shows fewer than 650,000 distinct CDR3 sequences, around a fifth of them seen only once. The CDR3 extends over 17 amino acids. The V gene's germline CDR1 is MNHEY and CDR2 SVGAGI. Losses at the gene ends were 7 bases for V and 7 bases for J; bases not matched to a gene: 16. Sample: PBMCs, taken less than 25 days after the first yellow fever vaccination. This clonotype was sampled from a man between 18 and 29 years old who received the YFV17D yellow fever vaccine. The chain couples TRBV6-5 to TRBJ1-2, with 12 positions matching TRBD1. The CDR3 region is CASTSAGPGQGAVGYTF. In nucleotides, the CDR3 is TGTGCCAGCACTTCCGCGGGTCCGGGACAGGGGGCTGTTGGCTACACCTTC.